These 17 T cell receptor beta chains share one sample of origin, sequenced in a study of Graves' ophthalmopathy and Graves' hyperthyroidism. Transcripts of RNA were the source for amplifying TCR beta CDR3 regions. RT-PCR in the first round used HTBI primers; a second-round multiplex PCR followed. In TCRdb, the multiplex PCR reads were re-called with MiXCR into one record per CDR3 protein. The sample lists 150,000 to 200,000 distinct CDR3 sequences, 30% to 45% occurring once. Sequenced sample: peripheral blood. The receptors were gathered from a man aged 25-45 years with Graves' ophthalmopathy.

In its sample, this clonotype was seen many times. V usage is TRBV6-1 and J usage is TRBJ1-2, with D perhaps matching TRBD1 (6 bases). This CDR3 is built from 15 residues. V lost 3 bases, J lost 2 bases, and 13 bases lay in between. Germline loops: CDR1 MNHNS, CDR2 SASEGT. The CDR3 protein is CASSDLTGPNYGYTF. The CDR3 DNA reads TGTGCCAGCAGTGATTTAACAGGGCCAAACTATGGCTACACCTTC.

This clonotype occurred many times. The chain uses TRBV12-3 or TRBV12-4 and TRBJ2-5, with D possibly being TRBD1 or TRBD2 (5 bases each). Trimming cost V 3 bases and J 5 bases, with 10 bases left between them. The CDR3 loop spans 13 amino acids. The CDR3 protein is CASSFGTSETQYF. CDR3 in DNA: TGTGCCAGCAGTTTCGGGACGTCGGAGACCCAGTACTTC.

This sequence joins TRBV7-2 and TRBJ2-7; D ambiguous. The CDR3 length is 15 residues. The V and J ends lost 5 bases and 3 bases respectively, with 17 bases between them. Germline CDR1 and CDR2: SGHTA and FQGNSA. Here the CDR3 reads CASSLWADRLYEQYF. CDR3 nucleotides: TGTGCCAGCAGCCTCTGGGCAGATCGACTCTACGAGCAGTACTTC.

The chain employs TRBV12-3 or TRBV12-4 and TRBJ1-2, with TRBD1 identical over 12 bases. V shed 7 bases, J shed 9 bases, and the junction held 12 bases outside the gene matches. CDR3 length equals 15 residues. CDR3 loop: CASTEPGTGGLSYTF. The DNA of the CDR3 is TGTGCCAGCACCGAGCCCGGGACAGGGGGCTTAAGCTACACCTTC.

This clonotype was counted many times. This chain uses TRBV27 with TRBJ1-1; 8 bases are a match to TRBD1. CDR1 and CDR2 from the germline V gene are MNHEY and SMNVEV (reference sequence). This CDR3 has 15 residues. J lost 4 bases, V lost 0 bases, and 4 bases had no gene match. As DNA, the CDR3 is TGTGCCAGCAGTTTATCGAATACAGGGGGCACTGAAGCTTTCTTT. This sequence encodes CASSLSNTGGTEAFF.

Here the CDR3 reads CASSLSAVVYEQYF. The CDR3 region has the DNA TGTGCCAGCAGTTTATCGGCTGTAGTCTACGAGCAGTACTTC. This rearrangement joins TRBV27 to TRBJ2-7, with D hard to call. The CDR3 totals 14 residues. V lost 0 bases and J lost 3, with 9 bases in between. The germline gives CDR1 MNHEY, CDR2 SMNVEV (reference sequence).

This clonotype has ten or more counts. The V call is TRBV30, the J call TRBJ1-5; D may be TRBD1 (5 bases). The CDR3 loop spans 16 amino acids. Between the trimmed V and J ends, which lost 1 base and 4 bases, there was a span of 17 bases. Germline assignment: CDR1 GTSNPN and CDR2 SVGIG (reference sequence). The CDR3 DNA sequence: TGTGCCTGGAGTGGAGGCTTCGGTGGGGGGAATCAGCCCCAGCATTTT. It codes for CAWSGGFGGGNQPQHF.

The V call is TRBV6-5, the J call TRBJ2-7; 8 bases align to TRBD2. The CDR3 is 17 amino acids. Germline lookup yields CDR1 MNHEY and CDR2 SVGAGI. Germline trimming cut 2 bases from V and 3 bases from J; bases unmatched to any gene: 12. The DNA of the CDR3 is TGTGCCAGCAGTTACCGAGCGGGAGCCGGGACCTACTACGAGCAGTACTTC. Translating it yields CASSYRAGAGTYYEQYF.

This clonotype has ten or more counts. The V gene is TRBV6-5, the J gene TRBJ1-1; 7 positions match TRBD1. CDR3 length equals 14 residues. J was trimmed by 2 bases and V by 4 bases; bases with no gene match: 4. CDR1 and CDR2 (germline): MNHEY, SVGAGI. The CDR3 DNA sequence: TGTGCCAGCAGTTCAACAGGGGCAAACACTGAAGCTTTCTTT. Residues: CASSSTGANTEAFF.

The chain is built from TRBV6-2 or TRBV6-3 and TRBJ2-7, with D perhaps given as TRBD1 or TRBD2 (7 bases each). The V end lost 4 bases, the J end lost 7 bases, and 29 bases lay between the germline ends. Germline assignment: CDR1 MNHEY and CDR2 SVGEGT. The CDR3 has 18 residues. This chain's CDR3 is CASSSVPQGGGGPREQYF. In DNA, the CDR3 is TGTGCCAGCAGTTCAGTACCGCAAGGGGGCGGGGGACCTCGAGAGCAGTACTTC.

This sequence joins TRBV24-1 and TRBJ1-2; maybe TRBD1 (5 bases). The CDR3 length is 16 residues. CDR1 and CDR2 (germline): KGHDR, SFDVKD. V lost 5 bases and J 4 bases, leaving 19 bases between the germline ends. Here the CDR3 DNA reads TGTGCCACCAGTGGTCCGGGACCCAACGGGGGCTATGGCTACACCTTC. Its protein is CATSGPGPNGGYGYTF.

The rearrangement links TRBV28 to TRBJ2-7; a weak D match, TRBD2 (5 bases). Trimming shortened V by 5 bases and J by 6 bases, and 8 bases separated the two germline ends. Per germline, CDR1 MDHEN and CDR2 SYDVKM. The CDR3 loop spans 11 amino acids. The CDR3 here is CASSRGFEQYF. CDR3 nucleotide sequence: TGTGCCAGCAGTCGAGGGTTCGAGCAGTACTTC.

This clonotype was detected ten times or more. This rearrangement joins TRBV29-1 to TRBJ2-7; D remains ambiguous. The CDR3 extends over 11 amino acids. Trimming removed 5 bases from V and 7 bases from J, with 12 bases in between. CDR1 SQVTM and CDR2 ANQGSEA come from the germline V gene. CDR3 sequence reads: CSVSGVGEQYF. The DNA of the CDR3 is TGCAGCGTTTCAGGTGTGGGGGAGCAGTACTTC.

The rearrangement uses TRBV3-1 and TRBJ1-5, with D unresolved. This CDR3 contains 13 residues. Trimming removed 1 base at V and 4 bases at J, with 5 bases between. Germline assignment: CDR1 LGHDT and CDR2 YNNKEL (reference sequence). CDR3 sequence: CASSQGWNQPQHF. CDR3 nucleotides: TGTGCCAGCAGCCAAGGCTGGAATCAGCCCCAGCATTTT.

The CDR3 DNA sequence: TGTGCCAGCAGCTGGGACACCTCTAACACCGGGGAGCTGTTTTTT. This sequence encodes CASSWDTSNTGELFF. The chain uses TRBV6-1 and TRBJ2-2; D perhaps matches TRBD1 (6 bases). The CDR3 sequence is 15 residues long. Germline V CDR1 and CDR2: MNHNS, SASEGT. V was pared by 6 bases and J by 2 bases, with 13 bases between.

The chain links TRBV12-3 or TRBV12-4 to TRBJ1-2, with 7 bases lining up with TRBD1. This CDR3 is 13 amino acids long. The V gene end was trimmed by 6 bases and the J gene end by 7 bases; junction bases not matched to a gene: 8. The CDR3 nucleotides read TGTGCCAGCAGCCCAGGGGGGGTGAGTGGCTACACCTTC. Translating gives CASSPGGVSGYTF.

There are many counts of this clonotype. This rearrangement joins TRBV6-5 to TRBJ2-7; 10 positions match TRBD1. The V gene's germline CDR1 is MNHEY and CDR2 SVGAGI. The CDR3 has 14 residues. V lost 7 bases and J lost 8; bases outside the gene matches: 11. CDR3 nucleotides: TGTGCCAGCATCGGACTGGGACAGGGGAGGAAGCAGTACTTC. Protein product: CASIGLGQGRKQYF.